This T cell receptor (beta chain) was sequenced for a study of T-cell memory formation after mild COVID-19. The CDR3 length is 16 residues. Germline V gene data show CDR1 as DFQATT and CDR2 as SNEGSKA (reference sequence). The ends lost 6 bases at V and 0 bases at J; junction bases unmatched: 7. After 5'RACE with constant-segment primers, TCR alpha and TCR beta cDNA libraries carrying sample barcodes and UMIs were obtained. TCRdb independently ran MiXCR on the 5' RACE reads; one entry per CDR3 protein. The repertoire has some 300,000 distinct CDR3 sequences, 20% to 25% of them found once; the top ten carry roughly a fifth.

Sequencing used PBMCs or a T cell subset sorted from them (not recorded which). The V call is TRBV20-1, the J call TRBJ2-6, with 8 bases fitting TRBD1. This receptor was taken from a man between 18 and 29 years old who had mild COVID-19 (a few samples of this study predate the infection). Cell type and time point are not known. CDR3: CSATGTGPSGANVLTF. The DNA for the CDR3 is TGCAGTGCGACCGGGACAGGACCCTCTGGGGCCAACGTCCTGACTTTC.